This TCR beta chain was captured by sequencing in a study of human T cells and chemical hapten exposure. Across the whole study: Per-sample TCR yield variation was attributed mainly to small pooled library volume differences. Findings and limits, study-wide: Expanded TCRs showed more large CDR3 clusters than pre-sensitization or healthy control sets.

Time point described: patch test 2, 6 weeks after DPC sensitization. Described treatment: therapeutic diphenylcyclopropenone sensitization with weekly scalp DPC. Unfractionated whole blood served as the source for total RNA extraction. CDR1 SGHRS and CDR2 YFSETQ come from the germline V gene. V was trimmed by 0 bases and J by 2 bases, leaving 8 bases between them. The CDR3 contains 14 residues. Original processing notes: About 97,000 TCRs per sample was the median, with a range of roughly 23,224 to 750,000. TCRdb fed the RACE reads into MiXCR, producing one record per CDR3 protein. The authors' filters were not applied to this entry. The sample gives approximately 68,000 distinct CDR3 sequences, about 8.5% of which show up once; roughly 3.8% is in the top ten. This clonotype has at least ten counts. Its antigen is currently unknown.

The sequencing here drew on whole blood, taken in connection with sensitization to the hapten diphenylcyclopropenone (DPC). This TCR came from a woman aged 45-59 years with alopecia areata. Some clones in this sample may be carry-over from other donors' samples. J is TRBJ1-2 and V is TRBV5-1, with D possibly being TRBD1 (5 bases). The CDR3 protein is CASSLGQSNYGYTF. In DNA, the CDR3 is TGCGCCAGCAGCTTGGGACAGTCGAACTATGGCTACACCTTC.